The sequence of this TCR beta chain was determined in a study of T-cell reconstitution after alpha-beta-depleted transplantation in children (TCRdb year 2016). About the investigation overall: The study quantitatively tracked T-cell immune reconstitution after TCRalphabeta/CD19-depleted allogeneic hematopoietic cell transplantation in children using TCR repertoire profiling.

Library prep was done by PCR. Instrument on record: Illumina HiSeq 2500. TCR libraries were prepared with molecular barcoding, using unique molecular identifiers to normalize TCRbeta repertoire quantification. TCRdb applied fastp at Q25 and MiXCR to the public reads, then kept only in-frame beta chains. Each entry is one CDR3 protein sequence, shown with its most common DNA and genes. In all, the sample holds 600,000 to 700,000 distinct CDR3 sequences, and 16% of those were seen once. 1.1% of the sample belongs to the ten largest clones. Comment on this clonotype: The antigen it binds to is not known. Per-base quality was not reported, and no clone a single base away is much larger than it.

The CDR3 starts with the cysteine, ends with the phenylalanine, and has 14 residues. Only CDR3 DNA remains: 42 bases, in frame from the first base. V gives up 3 bases and J gives up 6 bases, and the segment between their germline ends measures 12 bases. CDR1 and CDR2 were assigned from the germline V gene (reference sequence) as LNHNV and YYDKDF. The TCR sequence derives from a human donor who donated a stem cell graft to a child with acute myeloid leukemia. The sequenced sample was PBMCs from the stem cell graft donor, obtained from the stem cell graft. The sequence links TRBV15 to TRBJ2-1, with the D gene not clear enough to name. This receptor has the CDR3 CATSRDPALNEQFF. The bases read TGTGCCACCAGCAGGGACCCAGCCCTCAATGAGCAGTTCTTC.